These 15 T cell receptor beta chains were sequenced from one sample in a study of blood T cell repertoires in COVID-19. Using immunoSEQ multiplex PCR, the repertoire was profiled, and TCRdb retains in-frame clones only, with some absent. This sample has about 140,000 clones, with around 80% found just once. Input material: peripheral blood. These receptors all come from a woman aged 80 or over with active or convalescent COVID-19.

This clone was observed a single time. The chain links TRBV4-2 to TRBJ2-4; 12 bases agree with TRBD2. The CDR3 sequence is 17 residues long. CDR1 and CDR2 from the germline V gene are LGHNA and YNFKEQ. V lost 4 bases to trimming and J lost 1 base; unmatched junction nucleotides: 5. Here the CDR3 DNA reads TGTGCCAGCAGCCCGACTAGCGGGGGAAAGGCCAAAAACATTCAGTACTTC. Its translation is CASSPTSGGKAKNIQYF.

In DNA form, the CDR3 reads TGTGCCAGCAGCGTTATAGACAATGAGCAGTTCTTC. This sequence encodes CASSVIDNEQFF. The genes are TRBV6-2 or TRBV6-3 and TRBJ2-1; D gene uncertain. Deletions cut 6 bases from V and 5 bases from J, with 8 bases between. Germline CDR1 MNHEY, CDR2 SVGEGT. CDR3 size: 12 residues.

The chain joins TRBV29-1 to TRBJ2-3, with D perhaps TRBD2 (5 bases). V lost 7 bases, J lost 1 base, and 21 bases lay in between. The germline gives CDR1 SQVTM, CDR2 ANQGSEA. The CDR3 runs 16 residues. CDR3 residues: CSGLGRGSVGTDTQYF. CDR3 nucleotides: TGCAGCGGGCTGGGGAGAGGAAGTGTGGGCACAGATACGCAGTATTTT.

This chain uses TRBV11-3 with TRBJ2-7, with TRBD1 matching 7 bases. There are 13 residues in the CDR3. V gave up 5 bases and J gave up 5 bases; unmatched junction bases: 6. Looked up from germline, CDR1 is SGHNT and CDR2 is YENEEA. The CDR3 is CASSETGNNEQYF. In DNA, the CDR3 is TGTGCCAGCAGCGAGACAGGGAACAACGAGCAGTACTTC.

This clone was observed a few times. The chain combines TRBV12-3 or TRBV12-4 with TRBJ1-1; 8 nucleotides line up with TRBD1. This CDR3 has 13 residues. With V trimmed by 7 bases and J by 5 bases, 6 bases remained unmatched. CDR3 coding DNA: TGTGCCAGCACCCTGACAGGGGTGACTGAAGCTTTCTTT. Translating gives CASTLTGVTEAFF.

The V gene is TRBV7-2, the J gene TRBJ1-3, with TRBD1 matching over 7 bases. V lost 5 bases, J lost 8 bases, and 12 bases stayed unmatched. This CDR3 is built from 15 residues. Germline-derived CDR1 and CDR2 are SGHTA and FQGNSA. This CDR3 is CASSNNRGLGDTIYF. CDR3 in DNA: TGTGCCAGCAGCAATAACAGGGGCCTAGGGGACACCATATATTTT.

The chain employs TRBV9 and TRBJ1-2, with D maybe TRBD1 (6 bases). This CDR3 contains 13 residues. V lost 5 bases and J lost 7, with 15 bases in between. Germline CDR1 reads SGDLS; CDR2 reads YYNGEE. The CDR3 protein is CASSPQGFGGYTF. CDR3 coding DNA: TGTGCCAGCAGTCCACAGGGATTTGGTGGCTACACCTTC.

The chain is built from TRBV14 and TRBJ1-1; 10 bases fit TRBD1. This CDR3 has 15 residues. V gave up 3 bases and J gave up 1 base; unmatched junction bases: 2. The V gene's germline CDR1 is SGHDN and CDR2 FVKESK. CDR3 sequence: CASSQTGGKNTEAFF. The CDR3 DNA sequence: TGTGCCAGCAGCCAGACAGGGGGCAAGAACACTGAAGCTTTCTTT. The full variable domain, completed using reference TRBV14 and TRBJ1-1, is EAGVTQFPSHSVIEKGQTVTLRCDPISGHDNLYWYRRVMGKEIKFLLHFVKESKQDESGMPNNRFLAERTGGTYSTLKVQPAELEDSGVYFCASSQTGGKNTEAFFGQGTRLTVV.

The chain joins TRBV11-3 to TRBJ1-1; 9 bases match TRBD1. Germline V lookup: CDR1 SGHNT, CDR2 YENEEA. The CDR3 has 14 amino acids. V dropped 6 bases and J dropped 5; count of bases not matched to a gene: 7. For the CDR3, the DNA is TGTGCCAGCAGTGATCCGGGACAGGGTACTGAAGCTTTCTTT. Translating it yields CASSDPGQGTEAFF.

The chain combines TRBV28 with TRBJ1-1; TRBD1 matches 8 bases. From germline, CDR1 is MDHEN and CDR2 SYDVKM. The CDR3 covers 15 residues. The trim removed 6 bases at V and 6 bases at J, leaving 12 bases unmatched. CDR3 sequence (DNA): TGTGCCAGCAGGGACCCCAGGGGGCGCGCCCCTGAAGCTTTCTTT. Translated: CASRDPRGRAPEAFF.

This chain connects TRBV12-3 or TRBV12-4 to TRBJ1-5; 7 bases agree with TRBD1. The J segment lost 8 bases and the V segment lost 5 bases, leaving 6 bases of the junction unmatched. This CDR3 comprises 13 residues. This chain's CDR3 is CASSVLTGEPQHF. The CDR3 bases are TGTGCCAGCAGTGTCCTAACAGGGGAGCCCCAGCATTTT.

This clone was seen just once. The chain is built from TRBV15 and TRBJ1-1, with D unclear. The CDR3 totals 14 residues. V gave up 0 bases and J gave up 11 bases, with 16 bases separating them. Germline V gene data show CDR1 as LNHNV and CDR2 as YYDKDF (reference sequence). CDR3 loop: CATSRDLGDGSAFF. The CDR3 bases are TGTGCCACCAGCAGAGATCTCGGGGATGGGAGCGCTTTCTTT.

The chain carries TRBV7-9 and TRBJ1-4; the D is unclear. Germline V lookup: CDR1 SEHNR, CDR2 FQNEAQ (reference sequence). The V and J ends lost 7 bases and 4 bases respectively, with 13 bases between them. The CDR3 has 14 amino acids. The CDR3 region is CASTLGQNNEKLFF. The CDR3, as DNA: TGTGCCAGCACCCTGGGCCAGAATAATGAAAAACTGTTTTTT. The full variable domain, its missing parts supplied by reference TRBV7-9 and TRBJ1-4, is DTGVSQNPRHKITKRGQNVTFRCDPISEHNRLYWYRQTLGQGPEFLTYFQNEAQLEKSRLLSDRFSAERPKGSFSTLEIQRTEQGDSAMYLCASTLGQNNEKLFFGSGTQLSVL.

This clone was detected only a few times. The CDR3 DNA follows: TGTGCCAGTAGTATCGTTGGCAGGCCGGACACTGAAGCTTTCTTT. Residues: CASSIVGRPDTEAFF. The chain links TRBV19 to TRBJ1-1; D unresolved. CDR1 is LNHDA and CDR2 is SQIVND in the germline V gene (reference sequence). The CDR3 is made up of 15 amino acids. The V gene lost 3 bases and the J gene lost 3 bases, with 14 bases spanning the gap.

This clone showed up just a few times. V and J are TRBV5-5 and TRBJ1-2; perhaps TRBD1 as D (5 bases). This CDR3 is 14 amino acids long. The germline CDR1 and CDR2 sequences are SGHKS and YYEKEE (reference sequence). V dropped 0 bases and J dropped 6 bases, with 12 bases sitting between them. CDR3 bases: TGTGCCAGCAGCTTGGGCGGGGCCTCCGATGGCTACACCTTC. Protein product: CASSLGGASDGYTF.